The entry that follows covers one T cell receptor beta chain sequence. This sample was taken from a study of blood T cell repertoires in COVID-19. Study at large: Samples of COVID-19 (acute and convalescent) were obtained from the United States, Italy and Spain.

This CDR3 comprises 14 residues. Unmatched junction bases numbered 8, after V lost 6 bases and J lost 4 bases. CDR1 and CDR2 (germline): MNHNY, SVGAGI (reference sequence). Per the authors' pipeline: How many nucleated cells were present was estimated from reference gene primer amplification. Using immunoSEQ multiplex PCR, the repertoire was profiled, and TCRdb retains in-frame clones only, with some absent. Clonal size and the V and J genes are those of that table, whereas D and trimming came from the DNA. Of nearly 200,000 clones listed, roughly 90% were seen once; the top ten hold more than 0.7%. The chain couples TRBV6-6 to TRBJ1-2, with 7 bases matching TRBD1. This receptor was taken from a woman in her 70s with acute or convalescent COVID-19. The sample consisted of peripheral blood. The CDR3 here is CASRDRQGRYGYTF. CDR3 coding DNA: TGTGCCAGCAGGGACAGACAGGGCCGCTATGGCTACACCTTC.